This T cell receptor beta chain emerged from a study of T-cell reconstitution after alpha-beta-depleted transplantation in children. Construction of the TCRbeta library involved unique molecular identifiers. TCRdb used MiXCR to reprocess the PCR reads, holding one entry per CDR3 protein. Of about 110,000 distinct CDR3 sequences listed, about 6.5% are singletons. General study findings and limits: One year after transplant, T-cell counts and diversity came mostly from newly produced T cells. As was reported, about two months after transplant, alpha-beta T cells came from several hundred expanded graft clones. Surviving thymic progenitors and recipient T cells were the source of high TCRbeta diversity at day 60 in some patients.

This clonotype was seen many times. Its antigen is undetermined. The clonotype originates from a male patient between 2 and 15 years old who had a stem cell transplant for acute lymphoblastic leukemia, so the T cells may come from the graft donor. The sequenced sample was PBMCs, mostly from graft donor cells, obtained 360 days after TCRalphabeta/CD19-depleted stem cell transplant.

The CDR3 loop reads CASSYTSKTDIGETQYF. The CDR3, as DNA: TGCGCCAGCAGCTACACCTCCAAGACAGATATCGGGGAGACCCAGTACTTC. The gene calls are TRBV5-1 and TRBJ2-5; a possible D gene is TRBD1 (5 bases). The germline CDR1 and CDR2 sequences are SGHRS and YFSETQ. The CDR3 is made up of 17 amino acids. V lost 3 bases and J 5 bases, leaving 23 bases between the germline ends.